The clone carrying this T cell receptor beta chain was counted many times. The antigen is unknown. A second about 7 to 11 cycle PCR used barcoded and J-beta primers. TCRdb reprocessed the 5' RACE reads via MiXCR and lists one record per CDR3 protein. Seen here are around 650,000 distinct CDR3 sequences, about 34% observed once, and the top ten hold 15%. This record belongs to a study of blood T cells in healthy people across ages. Broader study findings: Older age coincided with a roughly linear decline in TCR beta diversity per million T cells.

This CDR3 spans 11 amino acids. Trimming stripped 5 bases from V and 0 bases from J, with 3 bases between. The germline CDR1 and CDR2 sequences are DFQATT and SNEGSKA (reference sequence). The receptor was derived from a woman aged 80 or over in good health. The sample was blood. The V and J genes are TRBV20-1 and TRBJ2-3; D is unclear. CDR3: CSAVSTDTQYF. The CDR3, as DNA: TGCAGTGCTGTTAGCACAGATACGCAGTATTTT.